This is a list of T cell receptor beta chains from one sample in a study of blood T cell repertoires in COVID-19. Some clones are missing from TCRdb's copy, which holds only in-frame ones; the method was immunoSEQ multiplex PCR. The sample records approximately 140,000 clones, about nine tenths being singletons. Sequenced: peripheral blood. All receptors come from a man aged 50-60 years with active or convalescent COVID-19. The CDR3 runs from the conserved cysteine through the conserved F or W. Each record gives: D gene, V gene, clone size, J gene, CDR3 DNA, CDR3 protein. A D gene is named only where the DNA matches it firmly. Rows give clone size only sometimes, using once, few, many, or a class for an expanded clone.

>-|TRBV19|-|TRBJ2-3
TGTGCCAGTAGTATCTCCCGAGGAAGCACAGATACGCAGTATTTT
CASSISRGSTDTQYF
>-|TRBV18|-|TRBJ2-3
TGTGCCAGCTCGGCCCTTTCAGATACGCAGTATTTT
CASSALSDTQYF
>TRBD1|TRBV3-1/TRBV3-2|-|TRBJ2-1
TGTGCCAGCAGCCAAGTGTACAGGGGACCCTACAATGAGCAGTTCTTC
CASSQVYRGPYNEQFF
>TRBD2|TRBV11-2|-|TRBJ2-7
TGTGCCAGCAGCTTCAGCGGGAGCTCCTACGAGCAGTACTTC
CASSFSGSSYEQYF
>-|TRBV5-1|-|TRBJ2-1
TGCGCCAGCAGCTTAGAGGAGCGGCAGTTCTTC
CASSLEERQFF
>-|TRBV4-3|-|TRBJ2-7
TGCGCCAGCAGCCAAGATCGACAGGTCGGGTACGAGCAGTACTTC
CASSQDRQVGYEQYF
>TRBD1|TRBV19|-|TRBJ2-7
TGTGCCAGTAGTAGCCGGGACAGGGGGCTTCCCTACGAGCAGTACTTC
CASSSRDRGLPYEQYF
>TRBD1|TRBV7-2|-|TRBJ2-4
TGTGCCAGCAGCTTCTCTGGACAGGGAGGCAAAAACATTCAGTACTTC
CASSFSGQGGKNIQYF
>TRBD1|TRBV5-6|-|TRBJ2-3
TGTGCCAGCAGATACTCCGGGACAGCCTTGAGCGCTAGCACAGATACGCAGTATTTT
CASRYSGTALSASTDTQYF
>TRBD2|TRBV5-1|-|TRBJ2-7
TGCGCCAGCAGCTTTGACCTACGGCGGGGGGAGCAGTACTTC
CASSFDLRRGEQYF
>TRBD1|TRBV7-9|few|TRBJ2-7
TGTGCCAGCAGCTTAGTAGGGACAGGTTCCTACGAGCAGTACTTC
CASSLVGTGSYEQYF
>-|TRBV6-2/TRBV6-3|-|TRBJ1-6
TGTGCCAGCAGTCGGCAGCAGGGGACCTATAATTCACCCCTCCACTTT
CASSRQQGTYNSPLHF
>TRBD2|TRBV3-1/TRBV3-2|-|TRBJ2-3
TGTGCCAGCAGCCAAGGTGGACTAGCGGCCGACACGCAGTATTTT
CASSQGGLAADTQYF
>TRBD2|TRBV5-4|-|TRBJ2-7
TGTGCCAGCAGCCCAACGACTAGCGGGATATTTTACGAGCAGTACTTC
CASSPTTSGIFYEQYF
>TRBD1|TRBV27|-|TRBJ2-7
TGTGCCAGCAGCCGTCTCCGGGACAGGGTCTACGAGCAGTACTTC
CASSRLRDRVYEQYF
>TRBD2|TRBV4-3|-|TRBJ2-3
TGCGCCAGCAGCCAAGGACCCGGGACTAGCAGAACAGATACGCAGTATTTT
CASSQGPGTSRTDTQYF